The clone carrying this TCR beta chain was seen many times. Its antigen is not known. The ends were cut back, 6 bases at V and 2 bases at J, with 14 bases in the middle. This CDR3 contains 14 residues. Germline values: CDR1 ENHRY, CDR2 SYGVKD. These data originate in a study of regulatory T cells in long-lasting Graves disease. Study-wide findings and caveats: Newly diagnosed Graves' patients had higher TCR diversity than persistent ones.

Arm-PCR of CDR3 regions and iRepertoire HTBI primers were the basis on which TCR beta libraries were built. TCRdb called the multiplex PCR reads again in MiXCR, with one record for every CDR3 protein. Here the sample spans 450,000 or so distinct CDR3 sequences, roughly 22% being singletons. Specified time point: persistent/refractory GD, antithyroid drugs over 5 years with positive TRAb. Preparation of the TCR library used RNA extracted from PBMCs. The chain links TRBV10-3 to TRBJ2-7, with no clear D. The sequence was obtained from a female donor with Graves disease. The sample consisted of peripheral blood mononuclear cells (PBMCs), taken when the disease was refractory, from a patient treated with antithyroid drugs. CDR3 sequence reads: CAIRAAASPYEQYF. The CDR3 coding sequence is TGTGCCATCAGGGCTGCGGCCTCCCCCTACGAGCAGTACTTC.